This TCR beta chain was identified during a study of spatial heterogeneity in lung cancer. About the study: In the raw reads, each unique TCR and UMI combination was present more than ten times on average.

Stated time point: sample taken at primary tumor resection. Donors were about 70 untreated early-stage non-small cell lung cancer patients. In each case, whole RNA from tumor, nontumor lung or frozen PBMC was sequenced unsorted. This clonotype was observed a few times. Every TCR cDNA molecule carried a tag that served as a unique molecular identifier. Each CDR3 protein is one row after TCRdb ran MiXCR on the 5' RACE reads. The table shows about 10,000 distinct CDR3 sequences, with 6.1% occurring only once. This CDR3 comprises 15 residues. V shed 4 bases and J shed 4 bases, with 15 bases lying between them. Germline V gene data show CDR1 as SNHLY and CDR2 as FYNNEI.

Sequenced material: normal lung tissue next to the tumor, taken at surgery. The V gene is TRBV2, the J gene TRBJ2-3, with D perhaps TRBD1 (5 bases). The sequence came from a male donor with early-stage non-small cell lung cancer. CDR3 amino acids: CASSVARDEPDTQYF. As DNA, the CDR3 is TGTGCCAGCAGTGTAGCCAGGGATGAACCAGATACGCAGTATTTT.